This T cell receptor (beta chain) was sequenced in a study of shared T cell receptors in the human thymus. TCRdb's copy holds only in-frame clones and misses some; the assay was immunoSEQ multiplex PCR. The sample carries approximately 68,000 clones, about 95% recorded once. J was trimmed by 0 bases and V by 6 bases; bases with no gene match: 10. In germline, CDR1 is SNHLY, CDR2 FYNNEI. The CDR3 contains 17 residues. The sequenced material came from thymocytes. The TCR was taken from a human donor. The chain couples TRBV2 to TRBJ2-5, with 10 bases fitting TRBD2. The CDR3, as DNA: TGTGCCAGCAGCAGATTGACTAGCGGGTCTTACCAAGAGACCCAGTACTTC. It yields the protein CASSRLTSGSYQETQYF.